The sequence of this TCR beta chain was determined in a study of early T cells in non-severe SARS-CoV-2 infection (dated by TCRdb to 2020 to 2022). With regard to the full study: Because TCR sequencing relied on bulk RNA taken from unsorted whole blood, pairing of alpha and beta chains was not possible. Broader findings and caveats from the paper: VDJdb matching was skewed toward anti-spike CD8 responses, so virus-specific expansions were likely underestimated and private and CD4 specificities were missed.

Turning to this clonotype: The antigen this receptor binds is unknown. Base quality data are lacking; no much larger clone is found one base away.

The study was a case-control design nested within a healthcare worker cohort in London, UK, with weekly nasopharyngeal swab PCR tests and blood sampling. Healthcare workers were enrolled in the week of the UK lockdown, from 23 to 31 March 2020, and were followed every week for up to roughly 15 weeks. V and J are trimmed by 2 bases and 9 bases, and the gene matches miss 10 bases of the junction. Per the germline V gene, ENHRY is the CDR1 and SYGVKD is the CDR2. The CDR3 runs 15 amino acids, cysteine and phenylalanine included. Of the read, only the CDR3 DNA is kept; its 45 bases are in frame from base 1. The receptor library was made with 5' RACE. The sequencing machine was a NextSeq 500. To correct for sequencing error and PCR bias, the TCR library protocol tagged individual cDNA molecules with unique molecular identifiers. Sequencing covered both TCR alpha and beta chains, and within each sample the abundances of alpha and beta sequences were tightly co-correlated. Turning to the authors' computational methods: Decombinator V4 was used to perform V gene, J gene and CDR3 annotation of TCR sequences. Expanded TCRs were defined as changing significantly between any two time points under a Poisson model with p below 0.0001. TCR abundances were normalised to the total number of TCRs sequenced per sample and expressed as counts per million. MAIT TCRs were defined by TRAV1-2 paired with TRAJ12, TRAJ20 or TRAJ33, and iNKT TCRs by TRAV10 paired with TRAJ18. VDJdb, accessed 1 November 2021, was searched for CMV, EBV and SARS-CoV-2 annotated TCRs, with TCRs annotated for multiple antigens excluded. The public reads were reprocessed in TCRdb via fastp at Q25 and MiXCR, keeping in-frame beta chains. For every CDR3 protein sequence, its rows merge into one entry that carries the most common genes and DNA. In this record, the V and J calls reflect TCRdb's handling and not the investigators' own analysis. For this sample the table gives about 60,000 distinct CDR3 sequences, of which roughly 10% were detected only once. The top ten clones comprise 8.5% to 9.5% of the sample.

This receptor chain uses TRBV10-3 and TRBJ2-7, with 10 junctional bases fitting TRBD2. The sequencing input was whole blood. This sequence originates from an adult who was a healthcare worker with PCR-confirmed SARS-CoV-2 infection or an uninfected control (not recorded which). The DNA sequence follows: TGTGCCATCAGTGAGACGGCTAGCGGGAGACTCGTGCAGTACTTC. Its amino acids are CAISETASGRLVQYF.